Presented here are 10 T cell receptor beta chains from one specimen sequenced in a study of blood T cell repertoires in COVID-19. Here immunoSEQ multiplex PCR was the method, and the copy in TCRdb shows in-frame clones only, minus some. The sample has roughly 400,000 clones, 90% seen once; the top ten hold approximately 0.65%. The sequenced sample was PBMCs or T cells enriched from blood (not recorded which). Receptors were obtained from a man between 18 and 35 years old who had recovered from COVID-19.

The chain couples TRBV28 to TRBJ1-2; no clear D. This CDR3 is built from 13 residues. Germline values: CDR1 MDHEN, CDR2 SYDVKM. V shed 8 bases and J shed 9 bases, with 19 bases lying between them. The CDR3 sequence is CASRTVGGFSYTF. The CDR3 DNA is TGTGCCAGCCGTACGGTGGGAGGGTTTAGCTACACCTTC.

The V call is TRBV7-7, the J call TRBJ2-5, with TRBD1 matching over 9 bases. Unmatched junction bases numbered 13, after V lost 3 bases and J lost 2 bases. The CDR3 covers 18 residues. Germline assignment: CDR1 SSHAT and CDR2 FNYEAQ (reference sequence). The CDR3 region is CASSLENRDRVRQETQYF. For the CDR3, the DNA is TGTGCCAGCAGCTTGGAAAACCGGGACAGGGTACGTCAAGAGACCCAGTACTTC.

The chain combines TRBV27 with TRBJ2-2, with D possibly matching TRBD2 (5 bases). From germline, CDR1 is MNHEY and CDR2 SMNVEV (reference sequence). The length of the CDR3 is 17 residues. The V end was cut by 4 bases, the J end by 5 bases, with 20 bases between. CDR3 region: CASSYLYGATGTGELFF. The CDR3 DNA sequence: TGTGCCAGCAGTTACCTATATGGAGCGACGGGGACCGGGGAGCTGTTTTTT.

The V and J genes are TRBV5-1 and TRBJ1-2, with 7 bases identical to TRBD1. The germline V gene has CDR1 SGHRS and CDR2 YFSETQ. This CDR3 has 13 residues. V gave up 4 bases and J gave up 2 bases; unmatched junction bases: 2. In DNA, the CDR3 is TGCGCCAGCAGCGTGACAGGGAACTATGGCTACACCTTC. Amino acids: CASSVTGNYGYTF.

This clone has a single count. This chain joins TRBV28 and TRBJ2-7; D is unclear. The CDR3 contains 14 residues. CDR1 and CDR2 (germline): MDHEN, SYDVKM. V gave up 4 bases and J gave up 3 bases, with 13 bases separating them. The CDR3 DNA reads as TGTGCCAGCAGTTCCACCCATCGAGGCTACGAGCAGTACTTC. Protein: CASSSTHRGYEQYF.

The CDR3 sequence: CASSLSSLSLPYEQYF. CDR3 nucleotides: TGCGCCAGCAGCTTATCTTCATTGTCTCTACCCTACGAGCAGTACTTC. V is TRBV5-1 and J is TRBJ2-7; unclear D gene. CDR1 SGHRS and CDR2 YFSETQ come from the germline V gene. This CDR3 has 16 residues. The V end was cut by 2 bases, the J end by 2 bases, with 17 bases between.

This clone was seen once. The chain recombines TRBV7-9 with TRBJ1-6; 8 nucleotides agree with TRBD1. With V trimmed by 8 bases and J by 7 bases, 1 base remained unmatched. Germline V gene lookup returns CDR1 SEHNR and CDR2 FQNEAQ (reference sequence). The CDR3 totals 12 residues. The CDR3 protein is CASRTGNSPLHF. The CDR3 bases are TGTGCCAGCCGGACAGGGAATTCACCCCTCCACTTT.

The V and J genes are TRBV5-1 and TRBJ1-2, with TRBD1 matching 7 bases. Germline CDR1 and CDR2: SGHRS and YFSETQ. This CDR3 spans 15 amino acids. V lost 0 bases, J lost 7 bases, and 9 bases stayed unmatched. CDR3 sequence reads: CASSLVGDSSSGYTF. The CDR3 DNA is TGCGCCAGCAGCTTGGTGGGGGACAGCTCTTCTGGCTACACCTTC.

This clone was detected only a few times. The chain couples TRBV27 to TRBJ1-2; TRBD1 might be the D (6 bases). This CDR3 is built from 14 residues. Germline values: CDR1 MNHEY, CDR2 SMNVEV (reference sequence). The ends were cut back, 2 bases at V and 6 bases at J, with 13 bases in the middle. CDR3 sequence: CASSLTGLFNGYTF. In DNA, the CDR3 is TGTGCCAGCAGTTTAACAGGGTTGTTTAATGGCTACACCTTC.

The chain couples TRBV14 to TRBJ1-2, with D possibly TRBD1 on 5 matching bases. This CDR3 is 16 amino acids long. V shed 4 bases and J shed 3 bases, with 18 bases lying between them. The germline CDR1 and CDR2 sequences are SGHDN and FVKESK. In DNA form, the CDR3 reads TGTGCCAGCAGCCTCGGACCAGGGAAAGTTGACTATGGCTACACCTTC. Protein product: CASSLGPGKVDYGYTF.